The 13 T cell receptor beta chains in this list originate from one sample, sequenced in a study of shared clonotypes between healthy human individuals. Profiled with immunoSEQ multiplex PCR; TCRdb holds only in-frame clones, not every one. The sample gives about 1.1 million clones, 77% of which show up once; roughly 0.9% is in the top ten. Sequencing was carried out using memory CD4+ T cells from PBMCs. Sample subset: CD45RA-negative fraction. These receptor sequences come from a man aged 18-30 years in good health. Some clones in this sample may be carry-over from other donors' samples.

V usage is TRBV4-2 and J usage is TRBJ2-3, with 8 bases lining up with TRBD2. Germline CDR1 reads LGHNA; CDR2 reads YNFKEQ. CDR3 length: 17 residues. V shed 1 base and J 6 bases; nucleotides not matched to a gene: 12. The CDR3 sequence: CASSQVSGLAGPDTQYF. The CDR3 nucleotides read TGTGCCAGCAGCCAAGTAAGTGGGTTAGCGGGACCCGATACGCAGTATTTT.

Points on this clone: The junction shows a germline mismatch at one end, possibly a read error. This rearrangement joins TRBV7-9 to TRBJ2-7; perhaps TRBD2 as D (6 bases). The V gene's germline CDR1 is SEHNR and CDR2 FQNEAQ (reference sequence). This CDR3 has 13 amino acids. The CDR3 protein is CASSVAVRGEQYF. The CDR3 DNA is TGTGCCAGCAGCGTAGCGGTAAGAGGGGAGCAGTACTTC.

The rearrangement uses TRBV7-6 and TRBJ2-1, with 7 bases matching TRBD2. The V and J ends lost 1 base and 9 bases, in that order; junction bases with no gene match: 6. In germline, CDR1 is SGHVS, CDR2 FNYEAQ. The CDR3 length is 14 residues. The CDR3: CASSLGTGRREQFF. The CDR3 bases are TGTGCCAGCAGCTTAGGGACCGGGAGGCGTGAGCAGTTCTTC.

V usage is TRBV5-1 and J usage is TRBJ2-7; 10 positions agree with TRBD1. Trimming took 4 bases from V and 3 from J; bases not matched to a gene: 4. The CDR3 runs to 14 residues. Per the germline V gene, CDR1 is SGHRS and CDR2 is YFSETQ. CDR3 loop: CASSLDRGNYEQYF. CDR3 DNA: TGCGCCAGCAGCCTGGACAGGGGGAACTACGAGCAGTACTTC.

The chain joins TRBV5-1 to TRBJ1-2; no clear D. The length of the CDR3 is 11 residues. V dropped 3 bases and J dropped 7 bases, with 7 bases sitting between them. Germline V gives CDR1 SGHRS, CDR2 YFSETQ. CDR3 DNA sequence: TGCGCCAGCAGCTGGGGTGTTGGCTACACCTTC. Protein sequence: CASSWGVGYTF.

This clone was counted ten times or more. This chain links TRBV28 with TRBJ1-5; maybe TRBD1 (5 bases). Trimming pared 7 bases from V and 4 bases from J, leaving 29 bases between. The CDR3 runs to 19 residues. Germline V gives CDR1 MDHEN, CDR2 SYDVKM. The CDR3 reads CASIPTPGTASSANQPQHF. The CDR3 DNA follows: TGTGCCAGCATCCCGACCCCTGGGACGGCTTCTTCGGCGAATCAGCCCCAGCATTTT.

This clone was observed a few times. The rearrangement links TRBV27 to TRBJ2-3; 10 nucleotides agree with TRBD2. J lost 6 bases, V lost 6 bases, and 6 bases had no gene match. Germline V CDR1 and CDR2: MNHEY, SMNVEV (reference sequence). The length of the CDR3 is 14 residues. In DNA, the CDR3 is TGTGCCAGCAGGCTAGCGGGAGCTTTTGATACGCAGTATTTT. Its protein product is CASRLAGAFDTQYF.

This chain uses TRBV28 with TRBJ2-3; 10 bases match TRBD2. The CDR3 is 14 residues long. The germline CDR1 and CDR2 sequences are MDHEN and SYDVKM. V trimming: 7 bases; J trimming: 6 bases; junction bases outside the gene matches: 7. The CDR3 region is CASIQLAGVDTQYF. CDR3 DNA sequence: TGTGCCAGCATCCAGCTAGCGGGAGTCGATACGCAGTATTTT.

The CDR3 spells CASVRTSYSGGSGELFF. The CDR3 DNA reads TGTGCCAGCGTTCGGACTAGCTATTCCGGTGGGAGCGGGGAGCTGTTTTTT. The J gene is TRBJ2-2, the V gene TRBV28; 8 nucleotides align to TRBD2. CDR1 and CDR2 (germline): MDHEN, SYDVKM. The junction had 18 bases not matched to a gene; V was cut back by 8 bases and J by 7 bases. The CDR3 has 17 residues.

The V call is TRBV7-2, the J call TRBJ1-3, with D uncertain. CDR3 length: 14 residues. The V end lost 1 base, the J end lost 0 bases, and 4 bases lay between the germline ends. In germline, CDR1 is SGHTA, CDR2 FQGNSA. The CDR3 DNA reads TGTGCCAGCAGCTTAGGAATCTCTGGAAACACCATATATTTT. Its protein is CASSLGISGNTIYF.

This chain connects TRBV5-5 to TRBJ1-2; 11 bases agree with TRBD1. Germline values: CDR1 SGHKS, CDR2 YYEKEE (reference sequence). V dropped 5 bases and J dropped 6; count of bases not matched to a gene: 15. The CDR3 sequence is 17 residues long. In DNA form, the CDR3 reads TGTGCCAGCAGAGGGGAGGGACAGGGGGACTTAGTGGATGGCTACACCTTC. Translated: CASRGEGQGDLVDGYTF.

In the case of this clone: A much larger clonotype is one base distant, so this may be a read error. CDR3 nucleotides: TGTGCCCGGAGCACCGGACAGAATCAGCCCCAGCATTTT. Encoded protein: CARSTGQNQPQHF. The V and J genes are TRBV30 and TRBJ1-5; D is perhaps TRBD1 (6 bases). The CDR3 runs 13 residues. Germline CDR1 GTSNPN, CDR2 SVGIG (reference sequence). Complete variable domain (other parts from reference TRBV30 and TRBJ1-5): SQTIHQWPATLVQPVGSPLSLECTVEGTSNPNLYWYRQAAGRGLQLLFYSVGIGQISSEVPQNLSASRPQDRQFILSSKKLLLSDSGFYLCARSTGQNQPQHFGDGTRLSIL.

Concerning this clone itself: Being one base from a much bigger clone, this may be a read error. This sequence joins TRBV9 and TRBJ2-1; 12 bases fit TRBD2. Germline V gene sequence: CDR1 SGDLS, CDR2 YYNGEE. The CDR3 is made up of 14 amino acids. V shed 4 bases and J 8 bases; nucleotides not matched to a gene: 4. CDR3 region: CASSWTSGTDEQFF. In DNA, the CDR3 is TGTGCCAGCAGCTGGACTAGCGGGACCGATGAGCAGTTCTTC. The full variable domain, with the rest looked up from reference TRBV9 and TRBJ2-1, is DSGVTQTPKHLITATGQRVTLRCSPRSGDLSVYWYQQSLDQGLQFLIQYYNGEERAKGNILERFSAQQFPDLHSELNLSSLELGDSALYFCASSWTSGTDEQFFGPGTRLTVL.